The 9 T cell receptor beta chains listed next were all sequenced from one sample in a study of neurological immune-mediated disorders. TCRdb redid the calling of the 5' RACE reads with MiXCR, one entry per CDR3 protein. The sample holds approximately 36,000 distinct CDR3 sequences, 3% to 3.5% seen once. Described time point: longitudinal time-point 1 (baseline). The sequencing input was PBMCs. The receptor set was obtained from a woman aged 60-75 years with multiple sclerosis.

Ten or more counts support this clonotype. The chain employs TRBV12-3 or TRBV12-4 and TRBJ2-7; D unresolved. The CDR3 spans 12 residues. V was clipped by 3 bases and J by 6 bases, with 9 bases between them. CDR3 DNA: TGTGCCAGCAGTTTCCTGGGCGGCGAGCAGTACTTC. It yields the protein CASSFLGGEQYF.

This clonotype was observed at least ten times. The chain couples TRBV5-1 to TRBJ2-7; 7 bases line up with TRBD1. Losses at the gene ends were 4 bases for V and 1 base for J; bases not matched to a gene: 2. This CDR3 has 13 residues. Germline CDR1 is SGHRS and CDR2 is YFSETQ. CDR3 bases: TGCGCCAGCAGCCCGGGACAGTCCTACGAGCAGTACTTC. The encoded protein is CASSPGQSYEQYF.

This clonotype came up a few times. The CDR3 region is CAWRGLVGSPLHF. CDR3 in DNA: TGTGCCTGGAGGGGACTGGTGGGTTCACCCCTCCACTTT. The rearrangement joins TRBV30 to TRBJ1-6, with a tentative D call TRBD1 (5 bases). V lost 3 bases and J 9 bases, leaving 12 bases between the germline ends. The CDR3 is 13 residues long. Germline CDR1 is GTSNPN and CDR2 is SVGIG (reference sequence). Full variable domain (remainder filled in from reference TRBV30 and TRBJ1-6): SQTIHQWPATLVQPVGSPLSLECTVEGTSNPNLYWYRQAAGRGLQLLFYSVGIGQISSEVPQNLSASRPQDRQFILSSKKLLLSDSGFYLCAWRGLVGSPLHFGNGTRLTVT.

This clonotype has a count of ten or more. The chain recombines TRBV3-1 with TRBJ2-7; D uncertain. V lost 1 base to trimming and J lost 7 bases, with 5 bases between them. CDR1 and CDR2 from the germline V gene are LGHDT and YNNKEL (reference sequence). CDR3 length equals 11 residues. The CDR3 reads CASSQVGEQYF. The CDR3 DNA sequence: TGTGCCAGCAGCCAAGTCGGGGAGCAGTACTTC.

This clonotype was observed at least ten times. The CDR3 coding sequence is TGTGCCAGCAGCCAAGCCCGGTTTGAAGCTTTCTTT. Protein product: CASSQARFEAFF. V and J are TRBV3-1 and TRBJ1-1; D not certain. The V end was cut by 1 base, the J end by 7 bases, with 7 bases between. CDR3 length: 12 amino acids. The germline gives CDR1 LGHDT, CDR2 YNNKEL (reference sequence).

This clonotype came up many times. The chain couples TRBV20-1 to TRBJ1-5; D call uncertain. The germline V and J ends were trimmed by 0 bases and 1 base, with 7 bases remaining between them. Germline V gene data show CDR1 as DFQATT and CDR2 as SNEGSKA (reference sequence). The CDR3 runs to 14 residues. The CDR3 region is CSARDQVSNQPQHF. DNA of the CDR3: TGCAGTGCTAGAGATCAAGTAAGCAATCAGCCCCAGCATTTT.

Ten or more counts support this clonotype. The genes are TRBV20-1 and TRBJ2-5; the D gene is possibly TRBD1 (5 bases). The CDR3 runs 13 residues. The V gene lost 6 bases and the J gene lost 0 bases, with 11 bases spanning the gap. CDR1 and CDR2 (germline): DFQATT, SNEGSKA (reference sequence). The CDR3 region is CSATLRDQETQYF. The CDR3 DNA is TGCAGTGCAACCCTCAGGGACCAAGAGACCCAGTACTTC.

This clonotype was detected many times. The V call is TRBV7-9, the J call TRBJ2-3; 8 nucleotides line up with TRBD1. The CDR3 loop spans 14 amino acids. Per the germline V gene, CDR1 is SEHNR and CDR2 is FQNEAQ (reference sequence). Unmatched junction bases numbered 4, after V lost 5 bases and J lost 3 bases. In DNA form, the CDR3 reads TGTGCCAGCAGCCGACAGGGGTGGACAGATACGCAGTATTTT. Protein sequence: CASSRQGWTDTQYF.

This clonotype was detected many times. CDR3 amino acids: CASSETSGPYEQYF. In DNA form, the CDR3 reads TGCGCCAGCAGTGAGACTAGCGGGCCTTACGAGCAGTACTTC. This chain connects TRBV10-2 to TRBJ2-7, with 9 bases fitting TRBD2. Germline V CDR1 and CDR2: WSHSY, SAAADI. The CDR3 covers 14 residues. V was pared by 2 bases and J by 4 bases, with 3 bases of the junction left unmatched.